Listed below are T cell receptor beta chains from one sample, sequenced in a study of blood T cell repertoires in COVID-19. Assay: immunoSEQ multiplex PCR; the TCRdb copy retains only in-frame clones and omits some. The repertoire includes some 210,000 clones, over 75% of them detected once, and about 6.8% sits in the top ten. Specimen: peripheral blood. These receptors were collected from a woman between 40 and 50 years old who had recovered from COVID-19. Each CDR3 is given with its conserved first and last residue. The order of the fields is clone size, J gene, V gene, D gene, CDR3 DNA, CDR3 protein. A D gene is named only where the DNA matches it firmly. Clone sizes are given selectively: once, few, many, or a class where the clone is expanded.

>-|TRBJ1-1|TRBV6-6|-
TGTGCCAGCGGCCCCTCAGGTATGGGCACTGAAGCTTTCTTT
CASGPSGMGTEAFF
>-|TRBJ1-6|TRBV27|-
TGTGCCAGCAGTTTAACAGTGGATTCACCCCTCCACTTT
CASSLTVDSPLHF
>-|TRBJ2-1|TRBV7-9|-
TGTGCCAGCAGCTTAGGGAGAGACGACAATGAGCAGTTCTTC
CASSLGRDDNEQFF
>-|TRBJ1-5|TRBV7-6|-
TGTGCCAGCAGCTTGCAAGCTGACAATCAGCCCCAGCATTTT
CASSLQADNQPQHF
>-|TRBJ2-7|TRBV21-1|-
TGTGCCAGCAGCGCAAAAGCCGGGACTAGCGGATTTTACGAGCAGTACTTC
CASSAKAGTSGFYEQYF
>-|TRBJ2-1|TRBV24-1|-
TGTGCCACCAGTGATTTGAAGCGTGTGGATTACAATGAGCAGTTCTTC
CATSDLKRVDYNEQFF
>-|TRBJ2-7|TRBV19|TRBD2
TGTGCCAGCCAACTAGCGGGGTCGGACGAGCAGTACTTC
CASQLAGSDEQYF
>few|TRBJ2-2|TRBV9|TRBD1
TGTGCCAGCAGCGACCCATCCGGGACAGAGAACACCGGGGAGCTGTTTTTT
CASSDPSGTENTGELFF
>-|TRBJ1-1|TRBV6-2/TRBV6-3|-
TGTGCCAGCAGTTACCCCCTTAACACTGAAGCTTTCTTT
CASSYPLNTEAFF
>once|TRBJ1-2|TRBV4-3|-
TGCGCCAGCAGCCAAGATCGGGTGGCCAGGGAAAGGGGCTACACCTTC
CASSQDRVARERGYTF
>-|TRBJ1-1|TRBV6-5|-
TGTGCCAGCAGTTACTGGGGGCAAAGAGCTTTCTTT
CASSYWGQRAFF
>-|TRBJ1-5|TRBV28|TRBD1
TGTGCCAGCAGCCCGACAGGGGGCCATCAGCCCCAGCATTTT
CASSPTGGHQPQHF
>-|TRBJ1-6|TRBV11-3|-
TGTGCCAGCAGCTTAGGACAGGATTCACCCCTCCACTTT
CASSLGQDSPLHF
>-|TRBJ1-1|TRBV10-3|-
TGTGCCATCAGCGACACTGCTGAAGCTTTCTTT
CAISDTAEAFF
>-|TRBJ2-7|TRBV6-5|TRBD2
TGTGCCAGCAGTTACTTCCTAGCGGGCCCCTACGAGCAGTACTTC
CASSYFLAGPYEQYF